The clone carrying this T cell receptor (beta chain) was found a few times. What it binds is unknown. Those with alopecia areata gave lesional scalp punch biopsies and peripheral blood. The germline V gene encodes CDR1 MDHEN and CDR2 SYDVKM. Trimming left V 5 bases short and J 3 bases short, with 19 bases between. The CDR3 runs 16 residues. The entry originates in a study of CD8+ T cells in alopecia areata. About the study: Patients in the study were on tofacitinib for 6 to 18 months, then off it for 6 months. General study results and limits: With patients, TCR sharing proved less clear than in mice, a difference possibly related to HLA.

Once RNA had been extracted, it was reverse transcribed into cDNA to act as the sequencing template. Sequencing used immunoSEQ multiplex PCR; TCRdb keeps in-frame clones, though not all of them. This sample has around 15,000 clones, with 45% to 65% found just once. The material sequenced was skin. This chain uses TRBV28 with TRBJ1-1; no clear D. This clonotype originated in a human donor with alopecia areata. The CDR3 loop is CASSPLGSYYYTEAFF. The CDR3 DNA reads TGTGCCAGCAGTCCTCTTGGCAGCTACTATTACACTGAAGCTTTCTTT.